This TCR beta chain originates from a study of cytomegalovirus exposure and HLA in healthy donors. PCR was performed using 60 Vbeta and 13 Jbeta primers. Data came from immunoSEQ multiplex PCR; TCRdb stores just in-frame clones and leaves some out. This table has 110,000 to 150,000 clones, around 86% appearing once. Study findings and constraints: When a later analysis compared HLA-associated TCR beta chains with equally common others, the HLA-associated chains turned out to be more clonally expanded and to have lower generation probabilities.

Comment on this clone: The antigen is not known.

What was sequenced was PBMCs. This clonotype originated in a female donor in good health and CMV-seronegative.

CDR3 DNA: TGTGCCAGCAGTGTCGGTCCTAGTAAAGGGACCCAGTACTTC. It encodes CASSVGPSKGTQYF. This chain links TRBV2 with TRBJ2-5; no clear D gene. Trimming took 4 bases from V and 7 from J, leaving 16 bases between them. Germline V gives CDR1 SNHLY, CDR2 FYNNEI. This CDR3 is built from 14 residues.